These T cell receptor beta chains were read from a single sample in a study of OX40 agonist ivuxolimab in advanced cancers. TCRdb's copy holds only in-frame clones and misses some; the assay was immunoSEQ multiplex PCR. The table records tens of thousands of clones, around 80% of them present only once. The specimen was CD4+ or CD8+ T cells sorted from blood, collected in a trial of the OX40 agonist ivuxolimab. The receptors come from an adult with an advanced solid tumor such as melanoma, head and neck, liver or kidney cancer. CDR3s include the opening cysteine and the closing phenylalanine or tryptophan. D genes are given only for firm matches. Some rows have no size entry. The others give once, few or many, or a class for an expanded clone.

NA,TRBV27,TRBJ1-6,NA,TGTGCCAGCAGTTTATACAGAGATAATTCACCCCTCCACTTT,CASSLYRDNSPLHF
NA,TRBV6-5,TRBJ1-6,once,TGTGCCAGCAGTTACTCGGCGGGGCCAGGAAATTCACCCCTCCACTTT,CASSYSAGPGNSPLHF
NA,TRBV27,TRBJ1-2,NA,TGTGCCAGCAGCCGGAACCCAACTAACTATGGCTACACCTTC,CASSRNPTNYGYTF
TRBD2,TRBV19,TRBJ2-2,NA,TGTGCCAGTAACCCCCTAGCGGGAGGGAAAACCGGGGAGCTGTTTTTT,CASNPLAGGKTGELFF
NA,TRBV27,TRBJ1-3,NA,TGTGCCAGCAGCCTGAACGCTGGAAACACCATATATTTT,CASSLNAGNTIYF
TRBD1,TRBV10-1,TRBJ2-7,few,TGCGCCAGCAGTGAGTCATGGACAGGGGGCGAGCAGTACTTC,CASSESWTGGEQYF
NA,TRBV18,TRBJ2-3,NA,TGTGCCAGCTCACCCTACGCTGACCCTAGCACAGATACGCAGTATTTT,CASSPYADPSTDTQYF
TRBD1,TRBV18,TRBJ1-1,NA,TGTGCCAGCTCACCAAGACAGGGAGGAAGGAACACTGAAGCTTTCTTT,CASSPRQGGRNTEAFF
TRBD1,TRBV5-8,TRBJ2-1,NA,TGTGCCAGCCCCGGCCGACGGACAGGGTCTGTTGGTGAGCAGTTCTTC,CASPGRRTGSVGEQFF
TRBD1,TRBV4-1,TRBJ1-5,NA,TGCGCCAGCAGCCAAGTAGGGACAGGAGCTCAGCCCCAGCATTTT,CASSQVGTGAQPQHF
TRBD2,TRBV15,TRBJ2-3,NA,TGTGCCACCAGCAGAGATCCGAGCGGGGCGGTGGCGGATACGCAGTATTTT,CATSRDPSGAVADTQYF
TRBD1,TRBV19,TRBJ1-4,NA,TGTGCCAGTTCACGCGGGACAGGGGGCCACGAAAAACTGTTTTTT,CASSRGTGGHEKLFF
TRBD1,TRBV6-5,TRBJ1-2,NA,TGTGCCAGCAGTTATACGGGGACAGGGCAGTATGGCTACACCTTC,CASSYTGTGQYGYTF
NA,TRBV7-2,TRBJ2-5,few,TGTGCCAGCAGAAAGAGCGTCCTATGGGCCCAAGAGACCCAGTACTTC,CASRKSVLWAQETQYF
NA,TRBV7-2,TRBJ2-1,NA,TGTGCCAGCAGCTTCGGAGCAGGTACAAATGAGCAGTTCTTC,CASSFGAGTNEQFF
TRBD2,TRBV10-1,TRBJ2-2,NA,TGCGCCAGCGGCGGGGGGACGGGCACCGGGGAGCTGTTTTTT,CASGGGTGTGELFF
TRBD1,TRBV5-5,TRBJ2-5,NA,TGTGCCAGCAGCTACCCGACAGGGTCAGAGACCCAGTACTTC,CASSYPTGSETQYF
TRBD1,TRBV5-1,TRBJ2-3,few,TGCGCCAGCAGCTTTCTCTCCGGGACAGGGGGCGCAGATACGCAGTATTTT,CASSFLSGTGGADTQYF
NA,TRBV7-9,TRBJ1-2,NA,TGTGCCAGCAGCTTAGCCCCCGAAGTCTTCTATGGCTACACCTTC,CASSLAPEVFYGYTF
TRBD2,TRBV11-3,TRBJ2-7,NA,TGTGCCAGCAGCGCCGCCCCTAGCGGGGGTACCTACGAGCAGTACTTC,CASSAAPSGGTYEQYF
NA,TRBV11-2,TRBJ2-7,few,TGTGCCAGCAGCCGCATAGAGGAGAGCTCCTACGAGCAGTACTTC,CASSRIEESSYEQYF
TRBD1,TRBV6-5,TRBJ2-1,NA,TGTGCCAGCAGTTACTCCGGGACAGGATACAATGAGCAGTTCTTC,CASSYSGTGYNEQFF
NA,TRBV7-9,TRBJ2-1,NA,TGTGCCAGCAGCTCGACGGTATACAATGAGCAGTTCTTC,CASSSTVYNEQFF
TRBD1,TRBV18,TRBJ2-6,NA,TGTGCCAGCTCGTCGAACAGGGGTGGGGGCTCTGGGGCCAACGTCCTGACTTTC,CASSSNRGGGSGANVLTF
NA,TRBV30,TRBJ1-1,NA,TGTGCCTGGAAGATAACAGGGCTAGGGATCACTGAAGCTTTCTTT,CAWKITGLGITEAFF
NA,TRBV2,TRBJ2-2,NA,TGTGCCAGCCAGGGGACTTCCAACACCGGGGAGCTGTTTTTT,CASQGTSNTGELFF
NA,TRBV5-4,TRBJ2-7,NA,TGTGCCAGCAGCTTCGACAGGCCAACTTCCTACGAGCAGTACTTC,CASSFDRPTSYEQYF
TRBD2,TRBV6-5,TRBJ2-3,NA,TGTGCCAGCAGTTACGAGATAGCGGGAGGGTGGGATACGCAGTATTTT,CASSYEIAGGWDTQYF
TRBD1,TRBV27,TRBJ2-7,NA,TGTGCCAGCAGGGCGACAGGGGGCTGGGAGCAGTACTTC,CASRATGGWEQYF
NA,TRBV9,TRBJ1-2,NA,TGTGCCAGCAGCGCCCGGGGTTTCTATGGCTACACCTTC,CASSARGFYGYTF
NA,TRBV18,TRBJ2-5,NA,TGTGCCAGCTCCCAGGATCTCCAAGAGACCCAGTACTTC,CASSQDLQETQYF
NA,TRBV7-9,TRBJ2-7,NA,TGTGCCAGCAGCATCGACTGGCGCGAGCAGTACTTC,CASSIDWREQYF
NA,TRBV9,TRBJ2-1,NA,TGTGCCAGCAGCGTAGAACCCGGGACACCCCACAATGAGCAGTTCTTC,CASSVEPGTPHNEQFF
NA,TRBV4-2,TRBJ1-3,NA,TGTGCCAGCAGCCAAGGGAAGGACACCATATATTTT,CASSQGKDTIYF
NA,TRBV5-5,TRBJ2-7,NA,TGTGCCAGCATCCGGCAGGGGGGTTCGGCTCCGCTTTACGAGCAGTACTTC,CASIRQGGSAPLYEQYF
TRBD1,TRBV29-1,TRBJ1-5,once,TGCAGCGCCCAGGGGGGAAGCAATCAGCCCCAGCATTTT,CSAQGGSNQPQHF
NA,TRBV27,TRBJ2-7,NA,TGTGCCAGCAGTTTAACAGGAGCCTACGAGCAGTACTTC,CASSLTGAYEQYF
NA,TRBV6-1,TRBJ2-7,NA,TGTGCCAGCAATGCCCCACCGATGGCGTACGAGCAGTACTTC,CASNAPPMAYEQYF
NA,TRBV2,TRBJ2-6,NA,TGTGCCGGCACGGGGTCTGGGGCCAACGTCCTGACTTTC,CAGTGSGANVLTF
NA,TRBV7-9,TRBJ2-7,NA,TGTGCCAGCAGCTTGGTGATTGGGGGTGGGCGCTACGAGCAGTACTTC,CASSLVIGGGRYEQYF
TRBD1,TRBV19,TRBJ1-5,NA,TGTGCCAGTTCGCCCGGGACAGGGGGCAATCAGCCCCAGCATTTT,CASSPGTGGNQPQHF
NA,TRBV7-3,TRBJ2-3,NA,TGTGCCAGCAGCAAAGGGACTACAGATACGCAGTATTTT,CASSKGTTDTQYF
TRBD1,TRBV6-5,TRBJ1-5,few,TGTGCCAGCAGCTACCGCGACAGGGACTGTCAGCCCCAGCATTTT,CASSYRDRDCQPQHF
TRBD2,TRBV4-3,TRBJ2-1,NA,TGCGCCAGCAGCCAACCTAGCGGGGGACGGGTTGAGCAGTTCTTC,CASSQPSGGRVEQFF
NA,TRBV6-5,TRBJ1-1,NA,TGTGCCAGCAGTTACTCTAGGACAGTTAACACTGAAGCTTTCTTT,CASSYSRTVNTEAFF
TRBD2,TRBV11-2,TRBJ2-7,NA,TGTGCCAGCAGCTTATCGGGAGGGCCGCACGAGCAGTACTTC,CASSLSGGPHEQYF
NA,TRBV7-9,TRBJ1-2,many,TGTGCCAGCAGCTTAGGGGGTTTGGGAGTCGCAGTAGATGGCTACACCTTC,CASSLGGLGVAVDGYTF
TRBD1,TRBV6-5,TRBJ1-4,NA,TGTGCCAGCAGTAGCCGGGACAGGTTTAATGAAAAACTGTTTTTT,CASSSRDRFNEKLFF
NA,TRBV2,TRBJ2-7,NA,TGTGCCAGCAGTGCCGGACAGACCTACGAGCAGTACTTC,CASSAGQTYEQYF
NA,TRBV11-3,TRBJ2-7,NA,TGTGCCAGCAGCTTACCCCAACCAGGGCACGAGCAGTACTTC,CASSLPQPGHEQYF
NA,TRBV7-2,TRBJ2-3,once,TGTGCCAGCAGCTCTAGGCGCATGAGCACAGATACGCAGTATTTT,CASSSRRMSTDTQYF
NA,TRBV29-1,TRBJ2-7,once,TGCAGCGTTGGGACACACTCCTACGAGCAGTACTTC,CSVGTHSYEQYF
NA,TRBV5-1,TRBJ1-2,NA,TGCGCCAGCGGGACAACGAATACTAACTATGGCTACACCTTC,CASGTTNTNYGYTF
TRBD1,TRBV11-1,TRBJ2-1,NA,TGTGCCAGCAGCAGACAGGGGCTGAACAATGAGCAGTTCTTC,CASSRQGLNNEQFF
NA,TRBV5-8,TRBJ1-5,NA,TGTGCCAGCAGCTTGGTTCTCGCGGGGCCCCAGCATTTT,CASSLVLAGPQHF
NA,TRBV5-1,TRBJ2-7,NA,TGCGCCAGCAGCTTGGTAGGGGGACGACAGGACGAGCAGTACTTC,CASSLVGGRQDEQYF
NA,TRBV7-2,TRBJ2-7,NA,TGTGCCAGCAGCTTAGGAGGAGAGGGGACATATTACGAGCAGTACTTC,CASSLGGEGTYYEQYF
TRBD2,TRBV11-3,TRBJ2-1,NA,TGTGCCAGCAGCTTGTCCGTACTTAGCGGGTACAATGAGCAGTTCTTC,CASSLSVLSGYNEQFF
NA,TRBV2,TRBJ1-1,few,TGTGCCAGCAGTGAACAGGGGAACACTGAAGCTTTCTTT,CASSEQGNTEAFF